The next 3 T cell receptor beta chains were all read from a single sample in a study of siplizumab effects on memory and regulatory T cells (dated by TCRdb to the late 2010s). The method behind the library was the immunoSEQ multiplex PCR assay. The table comes from immuneACCESS by way of TCRdb, which keeps in-frame sequences with V and J called. Part of the clones is missing from these tables; in studies checked, under half for an unresolved V gene and the rest for unknown reasons. The sample contains fewer than 85,000 clones, approximately 95% of them found a single time. The ten biggest clones cover about 18% of the sample. The material sequenced was CD8+ T cells sorted from blood. These receptors were obtained from a human donor in good health.

This chain connects TRBV7-9 to TRBJ2-1; D remains ambiguous. Looked up from germline, CDR1 is SEHNR and CDR2 is FQNEAQ (reference sequence). The CDR3 has 11 residues. Between the trimmed V and J ends, which lost 5 bases and 12 bases, there was a span of 11 bases. DNA of the CDR3: TGTGCCAGCAGCCATCCCCCTGGGCAGTTCTTC. Protein product: CASSHPPGQFF.

This chain connects TRBV9 to TRBJ1-2; 9 nucleotides agree with TRBD1. In germline, CDR1 is SGDLS, CDR2 YYNGEE. Germline trimming cut 3 bases from V and 4 bases from J; bases unmatched to any gene: 7. CDR3 size: 15 residues. The CDR3 nucleotides read TGTGCCAGCAGCGACGGGACAGGGAGGTTCTATGGCTACACCTTC. Residues: CASSDGTGRFYGYTF.

The rearrangement uses TRBV6-6 and TRBJ2-7, with a tentative D call TRBD1 (5 bases). Trimming removed 3 bases from V and 3 bases from J, with 12 bases in between. Germline loops: CDR1 MNHNY, CDR2 SVGAGI (reference sequence). The CDR3 spans 14 residues. In DNA, the CDR3 is TGTGCCAGCAGTTATCCCGACAGTTACTACGAGCAGTACTTC. Residues: CASSYPDSYYEQYF.